This T cell receptor beta chain stems from a study of T cell clusters in autoimmune cytopenias. Study context: Per sample, median TRB depth was around 50,000 reads, yielding a median about 2,500 distinct clonotypes.

Multiplex touch-down PCR amplified TRB using TRB-A and TRB-B pools in one tube. From its re-call of the multiplex PCR reads, TCRdb lists each CDR3 protein once, without DNA. This sample contains some 7,000 distinct CDR3 sequences. General study findings and limits: TRB repertoire shifts in secondary cytopenia and chronic lymphocytic leukemia mostly reflected lymphoma, not autoimmunity. Compared with active autoimmune hepatitis patients, healthy donors showed about 2.7-fold more exclusive TRB clusters.

The CDR3 loop spans 14 amino acids. Germline CDR1 and CDR2: LNHDA and SQIVND (reference sequence). TRB amplification used approximately 250 ng of peripheral blood genomic DNA. This clonotype registers medium-sized by frequency. Its antigen is currently unknown. The sequenced sample was peripheral blood. V is TRBV19 and J is TRBJ2-1; TCRdb picks TRBD1, but there is no DNA to check that call. The clonotype was recovered from a human donor with an autoimmune cytopenia or autoimmune hepatitis (not recorded which). The CDR3: CASREDRGYNEQFF.